This T cell receptor beta chain came from a study of cytomegalovirus exposure and HLA in healthy donors (dated by TCRdb to about 2017). In the study overall: An earlier analysis of 550 to 700 of the donors reported roughly 300 Gb of sequence data and 117 million unique TCR beta sequences from roughly 200 million T cells. Around 320 gigabases of sequencing data and tens of millions of unique TCR sequences were included in an early release covering roughly 600 HLA-typed donors. Among the roughly 410 genotyped donors, approximately 77% belonged to the genetic ancestry cluster associated with self-reported Caucasian donors. The study aimed to test whether cataloging public T cell receptors could reveal signatures of past pathogen exposure. The study profiled the T cell repertoires of hundreds of subjects by immunosequencing and related them to cytomegalovirus serostatus. Along with the approximately 650-subject first cohort, a separate validation cohort of roughly 110 different subjects was used. The study combined high-throughput TCR immunosequencing, statistical association of individual TCRs with disease status, and machine learning to predict cytomegalovirus infection status. In a later analysis, previously published TCR beta repertoires from 600 to 850 donors were re-analyzed and high-resolution HLA genotyping was added so that TCR occurrence patterns could be studied. In the later analysis, no new phenotypic data were used to find candidate immune exposures; instead, reliance was placed on TCR beta sequences and their occurrence across donors. An earlier analysis of 450 to 750 of the donors used high-throughput TCR beta sequencing to judge whether each TCR beta V gene segment behaved as functional or pseudogenic. Donor age, sex, ethnicity and CMV serostatus were collected together with the repertoire data. In a later genetic analysis, genome-wide SNP genotypes for about three fifths of the 666 donors were used, and that subset was treated as a discovery cohort. All discovery cohort repertoires had been generated on a single sequencing platform. HLA typing included class I and class II loci at four-digit resolution. Typing coverage differed by locus: A, B, C, DRB1 and DQB1 were typed in roughly 620-630 donors, DQA1 in about 500, DPA1 in 600 to 610, and DPB1 in around 490. Four or five DR-DQ haplotypes were handled as single units for association and clustering because linkage in the cohort was strong. Among over 350 genotyped donors of the cohort, an average of 235,054 unique TCR beta nucleotide sequences were sequenced per donor, roughly 20% of them non-productive. The study at large found these results: Only TCR beta chains were sequenced in this cohort, and the absence of alpha or paired-chain data limited detectable features. A later analysis found that TCR association rates varied across HLA loci, with DRB1 alleles showing the most associated TCRs and HLA-C alleles the fewest. A further reported finding was that TCR beta sequences accurately predicted the HLA-A and HLA-B alleles for most subjects in the first cohort. In a later analysis, several top co-occurrence clusters were reported to appear linked to parvovirus B19, influenza, CMV and Epstein-Barr virus. A later genetic analysis associated a missense DCLRE1C variant with V-gene and J-gene trimming of TCR beta chains, and an independent cohort replicated the association. About 17 rarely observed V segments, including chromosome 9 orphons, were excluded from the earlier analysis of just under 600 of the donors because counts were too low. In a later analysis, HLA-associated TCR beta chains showed more clonal expansion and lower generation probabilities than non-associated chains that were equally common. Some IMGT-functional V segments, including TRBV6-2 and TRBV6-3, could not be told apart with the 87-base-pair reads, so those segments were excluded. In a later genetic analysis, fewer N-insertions in productive TCRs were reported among donors in an Asian-associated ancestry cluster than the roughly 710-donor mean. A cluster of highly shared sequence variants was judged likely to represent a technical artifact of the sequencing pipeline. Most CMV-associated TCR beta chains appeared to be HLA-restricted in a later analysis, and the HLA associations seemed to be driven largely by CMV exposure. While some public TCRs were present in many individuals, most TCR sequences turned up only very rarely across donors. A total of 150 to 200 TCR beta chains were listed by the study as associated with cytomegalovirus. Linkage disequilibrium might explain the correlated functional status among segregating V segments, but an unknown experimental factor could not be excluded. A later analysis associated about 18,000 TCR beta sequences with specific HLA alleles at a false discovery rate of 0.05. When HLA alleles, especially DR and DQ, strongly co-occurred, attributing TCR associations to individual alleles was difficult. The classifier was reported to diagnose cytomegalovirus status with high specificity and sensitivity in both the original cohort and the validation cohort. The presence/absence analyses assumed that sequencing depth was roughly uniform across donors, and that assumption may not be true. In vitro tests confirmed that a few of the cytomegalovirus-associated TCR beta chains recognize cytomegalovirus antigens. Because HLA typing was missing for some donors at each locus, association tests included only the typed subset. The authors suggested that the approach could potentially be extended to other disease states and immunological phenotypes. Immune exposure information for the cohort was limited to CMV serostatus. Broadly in line with IMGT annotations, most TCR beta V segments showed up in productive rearrangements about 87% or about 30% of the time in an earlier analysis of a few hundred of the donors.

V sheds 3 bases and J sheds 2 bases, leaving 13 bases between their ends. CDR1 is given as MNHEY and CDR2 as SVGAGI, both from the germline V gene. Counted from cysteine to phenylalanine, this CDR3 has 15 amino acids. Of the read, only the CDR3 DNA is kept; its 45 bases are in frame from base 1. Library method: the immunoSEQ multiplex PCR assay. A mixture of 60 forward primers for TCR Vbeta segments and 13 reverse primers for TCR Jbeta segments was used in the multiplex PCR. Amplification of the CDR3 region of rearranged TCR beta genes was performed with a multiplex PCR assay on genomic DNA. Amplified TCR beta libraries were sequenced as 87-base-pair reads on the Illumina HiSeq System. The authors' pipeline ran thus. Across the roughly 640 repertoires, a later analysis counted tens of millions of unique TCR beta chains, roughly 11 million of which were shared by at least two donors. To remove PCR and sequencing errors, raw reads were error-corrected and collapsed into unique sequences using a nearest-neighbor algorithm that merged closely related sequences. To assign V, D and J gene segments, CDR3 sequences were aligned to IMGT reference sequences. For a sequence to be retained, a match of at least six nucleotides to both a V gene segment and a J gene segment was required. Rearrangements were called productive when the CDR3 lacked stop codons and stayed in frame with V and J; all others were non-productive. CDR3 was defined by IMGT convention, running from the second conserved V-encoded cysteine to the conserved J-encoded phenylalanine. The earlier analysis of about 500 of the donors excluded sequences that lacked an unambiguous match to a single V gene segment. In an earlier analysis of 450 to 700 of the donors, V segments were called functional above 56.7% productive rearrangements and were called segregating when the between-donor standard deviation exceeded 5%. A statistical classification framework was built to diagnose cytomegalovirus status from the catalog of TCR beta chain sequences. In a later analysis, TCR nucleotide sequences were compared against IMGT/GENE-DB human TR gene sequences so that V and J genes could be assigned. The TCRdist pipeline was used in a later analysis to assign CDR3 sequences and most-parsimonious VDJ recombination scenarios. In a later analysis, every TCR beta chain was defined by the combination of its CDR3 amino acid sequence and its V-gene family, and reads without a unique V-gene family were dropped. In a later analysis, a few hundred highly shared, low-generation-probability nucleotide sequences were removed to address suspected cross-contamination and a sequencing artifact. In a later analysis, a clonal expansion index was calculated for each public chain from normalized within-repertoire ranks of inferred template counts. In a later analysis, generation probabilities were computed using a VDJ recombination model fitted to out-of-frame rearrangements, and the results were checked against IGoR. In a later analysis, hypergeometric tests were used to score TCR-TCR, TCR-HLA and TCR-CMV co-occurrence, with a repertoire-size bias correction applied to TCR pairs. In a later analysis, false discovery rates were estimated by permuting HLA or CMV assignments 20 times. A later analysis grouped co-occurring TCRs with DBSCAN, adding TCRdist sequence similarity when clustering within HLA-allele-positive subsets. Repertoires with fewer than 30,000 or more than 120,000 public chains were left out of co-occurrence clustering, as were four to six repertoires with anomalous nucleotide sharing. The immuneACCESS repertoire file appears here via TCRdb, limited to in-frame rearrangements. These files lack a portion of the clones; in checked studies, under half of the deficit traces to unresolved V genes, and the cause of the others is not known. V and J calls and clone size are those listed in that table; D and trimming were worked out from the DNA. The sample table records approximately 120,000 clones. The ten largest account for under 3.5% of the sample.

Concerning this clone: The antigen this receptor binds is unknown.

The cohort comprised around 700 healthy bone marrow donors. All cohort members were sampled while nominally healthy, although unrecorded immune exposures were likely present. The donor tested CMV seronegative and was one of the 352 seronegative cohort members. Every donor gave a peripheral blood sample, and the peripheral blood mononuclear cells from that sample were used for TCR beta sequencing. The Qiagen DNeasy Blood Extraction Kit was used to extract genomic DNA from the blood cell samples. The receptor's source is a man aged 25 to 40 in good health and CMV-seronegative. The chain is encoded by TRBV6-5 joined to TRBJ1-1; possibly the D gene is TRBD1, per 5 matching bases. Sequencing was carried out using PBMCs. The CDR3 corresponds to CASSYRQGLNTEAFF. In nucleotide form, the sequence is TGTGCCAGCAGTTATAGGCAGGGACTAAACACTGAAGCTTTCTTT.